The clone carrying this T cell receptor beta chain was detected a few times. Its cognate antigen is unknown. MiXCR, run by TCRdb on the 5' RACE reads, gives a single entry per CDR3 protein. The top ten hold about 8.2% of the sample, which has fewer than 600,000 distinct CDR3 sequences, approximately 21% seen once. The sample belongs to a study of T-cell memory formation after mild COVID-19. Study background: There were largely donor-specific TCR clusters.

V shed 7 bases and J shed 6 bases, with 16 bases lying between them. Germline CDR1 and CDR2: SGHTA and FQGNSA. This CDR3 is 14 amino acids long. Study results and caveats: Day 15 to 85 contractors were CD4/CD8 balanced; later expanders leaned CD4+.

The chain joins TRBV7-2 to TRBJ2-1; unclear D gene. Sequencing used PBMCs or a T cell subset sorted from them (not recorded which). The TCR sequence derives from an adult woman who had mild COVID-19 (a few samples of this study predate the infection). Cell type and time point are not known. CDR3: CASTLTGPSNEQFF. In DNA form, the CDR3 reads TGTGCCAGCACCCTAACTGGACCGAGCAATGAGCAGTTCTTC.